Listed here is a single T cell receptor (beta chain). Its antigen target is currently unknown. Per-nucleotide qualities are absent, and no much larger clonotype sits a single base away. The data derive from a study of beta chain features in type 1 diabetes (dated by TCRdb to 2016 to 2018). Context from the whole study: Mean age, gender distribution, total cell number and subset yield did not differ between patients and healthy donors. In the study, TCRB repertoires of sorted circulating CD4+ T cell subsets from recently diagnosed type 1 diabetes patients were compared with those of matched healthy donors. A total of approximately 99,000,000 sorted cells were examined across all samples, and RNA yield correlated strongly with the number of cells per subset. Regulatory and stem cell-like memory subsets were isolated from only 8 patients and about eight healthy donors, whereas naive and central memory subsets came from all 30 or so donors. The full study reports these points: HLA sub-analyses involved small numbers of individuals, so any influence of HLA type on TCRB rearrangement remained unresolved. At VDJ recombination sites, patients with type 1 diabetes made fewer insertions and deleted more nucleotides, a pattern implying thymic rearrangement abnormalities. Naive, central memory and regulatory TCRB repertoires appeared more similar among patients than among healthy donors. A moderate but significant shortening of TCRB CDR3 length was observed in type 1 diabetes patients in all four CD4+ subsets. PCR may preferentially amplify shorter templates, but because patient and control samples were amplified and corrected together, any resulting skew would affect both groups equally. Because cDNA was sequenced instead of genomic DNA, highly expressing activated cells could be over-represented, though the groups showed no difference in activation or CD3 levels.

Each donor gave one peripheral blood draw, approximately 100 mL on average, collected into heparinised tubes. Using a panel that included CD45RO, CCR7, CD25, CD127, CD95 and CD27, naive, central memory, regulatory and stem cell-like memory CD4+ T cells were sorted on a BD FACSAria II. All sorted populations exceeded 98% purity. Right away, PBMCs were isolated by Lymphoprep density gradient centrifugation and were stained directly, with no culture step. Samples were stained and sorted in pairs, with one healthy donor and one patient per experiment, so that batch effects were minimized. All of the isolated RNA was reverse transcribed with the High Capacity cDNA Reverse Transcription Kit, so expressed TCRB transcripts were sequenced. Naive, central memory and regulatory T cell samples underwent deep immunoSEQ sequencing, averaging around 4 million total reads per sample. After sorted cells were lysed in RLT buffer, RNA was extracted with DNase-treated RNeasy Micro or Mini kits, with the choice depending on cell number. To prevent cross-contamination, every cell subset was processed on its own, while patient and healthy donor samples were processed together. The immunoSEQ multiplex PCR was used to amplify TCRB sequences from cDNA, yielding 87-bp fragments that span the CDR3 region. Sequencing of the amplicons was done on the Illumina HiSeq platform. The authors' pipeline ran thus. Synthetic template baselines were used to correct PCR bias computationally, reads within Hamming distance 2 were collapsed, and singletons that could not be merged were discarded. By aligning reads against IMGT, V, D and J genes, CDR3 length, and insertions or deletions at six rearrangement sites were assigned. Within each subset, clonotype counts were normalized to the number of sorted cells before true diversity and Gini coefficients were calculated with the tcR R package. The overlap coefficient, calculated on TCRB nucleotide sequences, was used to quantify repertoire sharing. As a proxy for the pre-selection repertoire, out-of-frame TCRB sequences from naive cells were analyzed. As stored in TCRdb, this immuneACCESS dataset retains in-frame rearrangements with V and J assigned. A fraction of the clones does not appear; measured against another copy, unresolved V genes explain less than half of the discrepancy, and the remainder lacks a known reason. The D gene and trimming were derived from the DNA, and the V and J assignments and clone size from that table. The sample has 130,000 to 150,000 clones on record, roughly 10% of them singletons. The ten top clones hold under 1.5% of the sample.

This clonotype was sampled from a man aged 18 to 29 in good health. The sample was naive CD4+ T cells from blood. The cell subset or site label here, explained by the study, means: true naive CD4+ T cells.

The CDR3 protein sequence reads: CASAGGWGGEITNEQFF. The base sequence is TGCGCCAGCGCTGGGGGATGGGGGGGAGAAATCACAAATGAGCAGTTCTTC. The chain was built from TRBV5-1 and TRBJ2-1, with 7 bases in between that match TRBD2. Trimming removed 7 bases from V and 7 bases from J; the gene matches leave 20 bases unexplained. CDR1 is given as SGHRS and CDR2 as YFSETQ, both from the germline V gene. The CDR3, from cysteine to phenylalanine, totals 17 residues. Kept here is only the CDR3 DNA, which spans 51 bases and is read in frame from base 1.